The clone carrying this T cell receptor (beta chain) was picked up many times. The antigen remains undetermined. The CDR3 consists of 15 residues. Germline CDR1 and CDR2: DFQATT and SNEGSKA (reference sequence). Trimming pared 3 bases from V and 4 bases from J, leaving 18 bases between. The data were taken from a study of blood T cells in healthy people across ages. Study-wide context: About one barcoded TCR beta cDNA was captured per two T cells. Study-wide findings and caveats: Samples with more naive T cells showed higher observed beta diversity. Long-lived and aged donors differed, with more naive CD4+ cells and higher diversity in the long-lived. Because sorting was not performed, PBMCs prevented conclusive naive versus antigen-experienced comparison.

A sample-barcoded 5' primer and a J-beta primer mix were used in a second PCR of roughly 6 to 11 cycles. TCRdb ran MiXCR on the 5' RACE reads and lists one entry per CDR3 protein. The table includes 800,000 or so distinct CDR3 sequences, 35% to 60% detected once. Sequencing used blood. The receptor was derived from a man aged 80 or over in good health. The V and J genes are TRBV20-1 and TRBJ1-1; D perhaps matches TRBD1 (5 bases). The CDR3 DNA reads TGCAGTGCTAGCCCCCTACGGTCAGGGACCACTGAAGCTTTCTTT. Its protein product is CSASPLRSGTTEAFF.